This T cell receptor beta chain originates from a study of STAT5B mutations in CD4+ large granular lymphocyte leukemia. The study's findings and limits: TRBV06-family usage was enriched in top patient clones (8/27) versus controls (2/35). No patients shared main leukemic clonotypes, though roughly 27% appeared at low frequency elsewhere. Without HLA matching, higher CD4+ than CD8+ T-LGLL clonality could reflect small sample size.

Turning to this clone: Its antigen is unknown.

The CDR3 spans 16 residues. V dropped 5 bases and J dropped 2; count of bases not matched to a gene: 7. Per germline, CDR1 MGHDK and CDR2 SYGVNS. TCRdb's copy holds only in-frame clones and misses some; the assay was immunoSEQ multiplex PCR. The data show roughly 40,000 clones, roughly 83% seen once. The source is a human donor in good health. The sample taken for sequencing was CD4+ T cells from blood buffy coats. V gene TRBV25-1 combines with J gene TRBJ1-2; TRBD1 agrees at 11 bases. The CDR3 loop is CASSIGQGARNYGYTF. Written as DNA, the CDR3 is TGTGCCAGCAGTATTGGACAGGGGGCGAGGAACTATGGCTACACCTTC.